The T cell receptor (beta chain) described here comes from a study of blood T cells in healthy people across ages (dated by TCRdb to between 2015 and 2017). Study-level background: In model experiments, template switching captured roughly one uniquely barcoded TCR beta cDNA molecule for every two T cells. Two additional independent replicas of 1 million unique cDNA reads from the same blood draw were analyzed for two donors (one aged 18 to 30 and one aged 80 or older). Donors of different ages were randomly distributed across sequencing lanes to avoid experimental bias. The donors were divided into four age groups: young (average about 16 years), middle-aged (almost 40), aged (under 70) and long-lived (around 80). The study measured age-related changes in TCR beta repertoire diversity using deep sequencing normalized with unique cDNA molecular identifiers. The study at large found these results: Because the CMV infection status of the donors was unknown, age-related changes in expanded clonotypes may potentially have been confounded. Compared with the aged group, the long-lived group had more naive CD4+ T cells, fewer expanded clones and increased TCR diversity, a pattern suggesting age selection. Observed TCR beta diversity correlated strongly with the percentage of naive T cells measured by flow cytometry. As age increased, observed TCR beta diversity per million T cells dropped in a roughly linear way, and a significant reduction was already evident by age about 40. Estimates of total diversity from one million sequenced T cells were regarded as lower bounds and underestimates. Because profiling used bulk unsorted PBMCs, naive and antigen-experienced compartments could not be compared conclusively.

This clonotype has ten or more counts. Its recognized antigen is unknown. No much larger clone exists at a distance of one base, and base qualities are not known. From a lookup of the germline V gene (reference sequence), CDR1 and CDR2 are LGHDT and YNNKEL. V is pruned by 4 bases and J by 11 bases, leaving 9 bases of the junction without a gene match. The CDR3 measures 14 amino acids from cysteine to phenylalanine. Solely the CDR3 DNA is kept, with 42 bases framed from the first base. The approximately 41 donors, aged about 6 to 90 years, were systemically healthy Caucasian individuals from Russia. Roughly 11 milliliters of peripheral blood were drawn from each donor into EDTA-treated Vacutainer tubes. Ficoll-Paque density-gradient centrifugation was used to isolate PBMCs, with at least 7 million obtained per sample. Trizol reagent was used to extract total RNA from PBMCs, with at least 6 micrograms per sample. The percentages of naive CD45RAhigh/CD27high T cells were determined by flow cytometry on a PBMC aliquot from every donor.

To prepare the library, 5' RACE was applied. Sequencing was performed on an Illumina HiSeq 2500. A second roughly 6 to 12 cycle PCR used a sample-barcoded 5' primer and a J-beta primer mix. A unique molecular identifier was introduced onto each TCR beta cDNA molecule by a template-switch 5' adaptor carrying 12 random nucleotides. Each sample yielded at least 3 million CDR3-containing paired-end reads. First-strand cDNA was synthesized from all RNA with the Mint cDNA synthesis kit, primed by a TRBC-specific oligonucleotide. After uracil-DNA glycosylase treatment, a first 18-cycle PCR used universal primers M1SS and BC2_uni_R on all cDNA. From the authors' description of their analysis: For normalization, 1 million high-quality reads, each with a distinct molecular identifier, were randomly selected from each sample. Reads with shared molecular identifiers were discarded instead of being binned into consensus sequences. MiTCR, with a Q25 quality threshold and the strictest error-elimination algorithm, was used for CDR3 identification, clonotype clustering and error correction. A nonparametric unseen species model with Euler transformation was used to estimate a lower bound on total TCR beta diversity. TCRdb trimmed the raw reads at Q25, called clones with MiXCR and kept productive beta chains. Rows matching on CDR3 protein sequence are summarized as one entry with the most common DNA and genes. The V and J calls, along with clone size, are taken from TCRdb and not from the paper's own processing. The table for this sample lists around 900,000 distinct CDR3 sequences; 25% to 35% of them were counted only once. The ten largest make up 15% to 20% of the sample.

The sample comprised blood. The V gene is TRBV3-1 and the J gene is TRBJ2-5; TRBD1 fits 11 bases in the junction. The source is an elderly woman in good health. The sequenced DNA is TGTGCCAGCAGCCGGACCGGGACAGGGGGTGAGCAGTACTTC. It translates as CASSRTGTGGEQYF.